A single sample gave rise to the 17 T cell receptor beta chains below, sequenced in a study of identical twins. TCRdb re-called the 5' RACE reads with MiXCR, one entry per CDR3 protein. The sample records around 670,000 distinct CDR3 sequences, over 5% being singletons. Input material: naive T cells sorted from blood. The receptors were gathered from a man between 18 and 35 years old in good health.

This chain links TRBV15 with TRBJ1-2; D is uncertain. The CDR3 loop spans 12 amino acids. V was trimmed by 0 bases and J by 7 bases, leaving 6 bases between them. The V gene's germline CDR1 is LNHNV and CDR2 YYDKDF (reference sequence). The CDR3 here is CATSRDLGGYTF. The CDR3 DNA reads TGTGCCACCAGCAGAGATCTCGGTGGCTACACCTTC.

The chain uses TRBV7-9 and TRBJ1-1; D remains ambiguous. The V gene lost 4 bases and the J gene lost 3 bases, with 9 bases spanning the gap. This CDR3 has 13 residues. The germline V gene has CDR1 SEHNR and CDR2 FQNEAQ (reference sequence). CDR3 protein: CASSSPRDTEAFF. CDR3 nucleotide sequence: TGTGCCAGCAGCTCCCCCCGGGACACTGAAGCTTTCTTT.

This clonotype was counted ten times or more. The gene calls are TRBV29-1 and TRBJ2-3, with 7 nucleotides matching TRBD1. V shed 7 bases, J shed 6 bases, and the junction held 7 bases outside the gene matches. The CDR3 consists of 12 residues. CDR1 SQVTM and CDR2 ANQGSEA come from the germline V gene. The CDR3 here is CSAIEGADTQYF. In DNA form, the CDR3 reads TGCAGCGCGATAGAGGGGGCGGATACGCAGTATTTT.

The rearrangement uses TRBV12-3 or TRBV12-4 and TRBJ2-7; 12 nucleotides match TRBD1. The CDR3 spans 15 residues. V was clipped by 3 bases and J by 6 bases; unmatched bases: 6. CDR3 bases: TGTGCCAGCAGTTTTTTGGGACAGGGGGCTCGCGAGCAGTACTTC. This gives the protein CASSFLGQGAREQYF.

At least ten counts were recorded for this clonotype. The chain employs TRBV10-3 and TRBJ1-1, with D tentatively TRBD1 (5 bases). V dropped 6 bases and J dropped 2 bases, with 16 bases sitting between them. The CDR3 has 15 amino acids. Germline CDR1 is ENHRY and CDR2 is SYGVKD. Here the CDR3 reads CAIRTILGDNTEAFF. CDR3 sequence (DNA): TGTGCCATCAGGACCATACTTGGGGACAACACTGAAGCTTTCTTT.

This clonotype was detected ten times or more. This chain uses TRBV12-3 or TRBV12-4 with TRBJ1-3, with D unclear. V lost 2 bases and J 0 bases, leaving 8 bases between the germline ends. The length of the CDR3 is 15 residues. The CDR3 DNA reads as TGTGCCAGCAGTTTAAGGAAATTCTCTGGAAACACCATATATTTT. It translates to CASSLRKFSGNTIYF.

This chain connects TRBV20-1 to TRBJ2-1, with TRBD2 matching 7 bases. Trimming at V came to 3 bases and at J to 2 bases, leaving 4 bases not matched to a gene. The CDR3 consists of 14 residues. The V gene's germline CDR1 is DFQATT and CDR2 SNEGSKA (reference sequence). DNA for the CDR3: TGCAGTGCTAGTCAGGGAGGGGCCTACAATGAGCAGTTCTTC. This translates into CSASQGGAYNEQFF.

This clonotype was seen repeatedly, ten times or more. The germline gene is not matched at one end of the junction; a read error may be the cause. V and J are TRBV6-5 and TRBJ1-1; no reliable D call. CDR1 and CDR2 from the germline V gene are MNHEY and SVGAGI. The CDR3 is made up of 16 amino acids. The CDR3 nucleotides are TGTGCCAGCAGTTCGGGCCCCTTATCCACGAACACTGAAGTTTTCTTT. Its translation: CASSSGPLSTNTEVFF.

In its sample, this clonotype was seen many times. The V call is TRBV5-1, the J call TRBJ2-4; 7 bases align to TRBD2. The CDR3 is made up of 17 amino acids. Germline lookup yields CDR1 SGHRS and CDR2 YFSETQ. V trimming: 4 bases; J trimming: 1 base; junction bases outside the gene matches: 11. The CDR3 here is CASSDLRAGAAKNIQYF. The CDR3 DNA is TGCGCCAGCAGCGACCTTCGGGCGGGAGCTGCCAAAAACATTCAGTACTTC.

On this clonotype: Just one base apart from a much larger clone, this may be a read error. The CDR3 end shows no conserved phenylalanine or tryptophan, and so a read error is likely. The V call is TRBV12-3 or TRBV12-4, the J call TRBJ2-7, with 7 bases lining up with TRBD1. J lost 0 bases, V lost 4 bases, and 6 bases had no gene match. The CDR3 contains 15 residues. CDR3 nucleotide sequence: TGTGCCAGCAGTTCCATGGGACAGCTCTCCTACGAGCAGTACCTC. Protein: CASSSMGQLSYEQYL.

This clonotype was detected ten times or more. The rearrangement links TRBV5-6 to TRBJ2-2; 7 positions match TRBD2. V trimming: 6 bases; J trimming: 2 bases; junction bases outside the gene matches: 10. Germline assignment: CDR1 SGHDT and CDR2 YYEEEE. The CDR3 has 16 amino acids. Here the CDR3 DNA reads TGTGCCAGCACCGGGAAGGGGAGGGGAAACACCGGGGAGCTGTTTTTT. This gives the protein CASTGKGRGNTGELFF.

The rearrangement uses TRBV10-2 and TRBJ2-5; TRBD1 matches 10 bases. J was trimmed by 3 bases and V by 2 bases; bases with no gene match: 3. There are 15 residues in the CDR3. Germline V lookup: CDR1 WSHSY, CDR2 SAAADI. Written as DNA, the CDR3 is TGCGCCAGCAGTGAGACGACAGGGGGCGAAGAGACCCAGTACTTC. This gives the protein CASSETTGGEETQYF.

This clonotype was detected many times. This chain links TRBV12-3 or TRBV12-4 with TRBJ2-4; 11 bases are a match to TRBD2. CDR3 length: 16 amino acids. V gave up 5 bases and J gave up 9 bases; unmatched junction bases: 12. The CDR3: CASSPTSGKDPGIQYF. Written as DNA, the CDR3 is TGTGCCAGCAGTCCGACTAGCGGGAAGGATCCCGGCATTCAGTACTTC.

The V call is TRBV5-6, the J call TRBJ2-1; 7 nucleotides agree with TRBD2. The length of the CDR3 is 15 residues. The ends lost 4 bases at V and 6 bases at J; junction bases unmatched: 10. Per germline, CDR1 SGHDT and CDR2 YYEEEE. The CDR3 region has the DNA TGTGCCAGCAGCGGGGGGAGGGGTGAGGTCAATGAGCAGTTCTTC. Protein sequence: CASSGGRGEVNEQFF.

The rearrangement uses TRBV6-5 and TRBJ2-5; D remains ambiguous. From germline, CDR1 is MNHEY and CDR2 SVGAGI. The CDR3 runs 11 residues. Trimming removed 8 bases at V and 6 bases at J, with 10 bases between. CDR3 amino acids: CASEDRKTQYF. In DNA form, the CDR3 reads TGTGCCAGCGAAGATCGGAAGACCCAGTACTTC.

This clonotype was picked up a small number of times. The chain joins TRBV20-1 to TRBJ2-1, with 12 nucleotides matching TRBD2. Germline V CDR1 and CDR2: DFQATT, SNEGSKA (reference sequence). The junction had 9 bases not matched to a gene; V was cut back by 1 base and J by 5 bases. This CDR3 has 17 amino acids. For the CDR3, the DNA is TGCAGTGCTAGAGGGCTCCCGGGACTAGCGGGCCACAATGAGCAGTTCTTC. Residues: CSARGLPGLAGHNEQFF.

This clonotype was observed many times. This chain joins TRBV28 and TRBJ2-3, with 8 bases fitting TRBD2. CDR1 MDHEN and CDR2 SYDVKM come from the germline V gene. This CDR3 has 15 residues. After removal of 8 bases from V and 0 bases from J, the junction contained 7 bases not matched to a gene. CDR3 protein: CASGGASGSTDTQYF. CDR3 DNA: TGTGCCAGCGGCGGAGCTAGCGGGAGCACAGATACGCAGTATTTT.